This T cell receptor beta chain was recorded in a study of early T cells in non-severe SARS-CoV-2 infection. Study-wide findings and caveats: In VDJdb matching, anti-spike CD8 responses were favored while private and CD4 specificities went missing.

Unique molecular identifier tags were affixed to discrete cDNA molecules. TCRdb reprocessed the 5' RACE reads via MiXCR and lists one record per CDR3 protein. The sample yields roughly 80,000 distinct CDR3 sequences, 15% to 19% seen once. Per the germline V gene, CDR1 is SGHTA and CDR2 is FQGNSA. This CDR3 is 13 amino acids long. V lost 5 bases and J lost 5, with 12 bases in between. This clonotype occurred a few times. Its antigen is currently unknown. The material sequenced was whole blood. V and J are TRBV7-2 and TRBJ2-5; no firm D call. This clonotype was obtained from an adult who was a healthcare worker with PCR-confirmed SARS-CoV-2 infection or an uninfected control (not recorded which). This CDR3 reads CASSPQVGETQYF. Here the CDR3 DNA reads TGTGCCAGCAGCCCCCAGGTCGGTGAGACCCAGTACTTC.